This TCR beta chain was recovered during a study of blood T cell repertoires in COVID-19. As for the study in general: The study drew acute and convalescent COVID-19 samples from the United States, Italy and Spain. PBMCs, B-cell-depleted T cells, or T cells provided the cDNA or gDNA that made up the material.

The protocol was immunoSEQ multiplex PCR, while the TCRdb copy is restricted to in-frame clones and leaves out a portion. The sample has around 190,000 clones, 88% seen once. The sequenced sample was peripheral blood. The source of this sequence is a man aged 18-30 years with active or convalescent COVID-19.

The CDR3 nucleotides read TGTGCCAGCAGTTATTTGGGACAGGGAAACGAGCAGTACTTC. It is translated as CASSYLGQGNEQYF. The chain joins TRBV6-6 to TRBJ2-7; 9 bases agree with TRBD1. Trimming at V came to 3 bases and at J to 5 bases, leaving 5 bases not matched to a gene. CDR3 length: 14 amino acids. Germline V gene lookup returns CDR1 MNHNY and CDR2 SVGAGI (reference sequence).